This T cell receptor beta chain was observed in a study of T cell changes during pregnancy in multiple sclerosis. Generated by immunoSEQ multiplex PCR, the TCRdb table keeps only in-frame clones and is missing some. Among around 99,000 clones listed, roughly 92% were seen once. Germline V gene sequence: CDR1 GTSNPN, CDR2 SVGIG (reference sequence). With 3 bases removed from V and 4 bases from J, the gap between germline ends came to 9 bases. There are 12 residues in the CDR3. The clonotype was recovered from a female donor with multiple sclerosis, enrolled in a pregnancy study. The sample was peripheral blood, taken in the first trimester of pregnancy. This chain links TRBV30 with TRBJ1-2, with D tentatively TRBD1 (5 bases). CDR3 residues: CAWRGGTYGYTF. In nucleotides, the CDR3 is TGTGCCTGGAGGGGGGGGACCTATGGCTACACCTTC.